This T cell receptor (beta chain) was identified during a study of beta chain features in type 1 diabetes. Investigators reverse transcribed all isolated RNA, so they sequenced expressed TCRB transcripts. TCRdb's table, derived via immunoSEQ multiplex PCR, lists solely in-frame clones and lacks some. The table includes hundreds of thousands of clones, around 15% detected once. Overall study results and limits: When Type 1 diabetes patients were examined, their TCRB CDR3s proved moderately but significantly shorter in all four CD4+ subsets.

V lost 5 bases, J lost 12 bases, and 15 bases stayed unmatched. This CDR3 is built from 16 residues. Per the germline V gene, CDR1 is SEHNR and CDR2 is FQNEAQ (reference sequence). A remark on this clone: Antigen: not known.

The sequence was obtained from a man aged 18 to 35 with type 1 diabetes. Sequenced input: naive CD4+ T cells from blood. The genes are TRBV7-9 and TRBJ2-6, with 8 nucleotides matching TRBD2. The CDR3 sequence is CASSLLAGSTPRVLTF. The DNA of the CDR3 is TGTGCCAGCAGCCTCCTAGCGGGTTCCACTCCACGCGTCCTGACTTTC.